This record concerns one T cell receptor (beta chain) sequence. The entry originates in a study of blood T cells in healthy people across ages. The second PCR ran roughly 7 to 12 cycles with a sample-barcoded 5' primer and J-beta primers. TCRdb reprocessed the 5' RACE reads with MiXCR, giving one entry per CDR3 protein. The sample lists hundreds of thousands of distinct CDR3 sequences; roughly 44% were seen once. Germline CDR1 is DFQATT and CDR2 is SNEGSKA (reference sequence). The CDR3 length is 15 residues. The specimen was blood. V usage is TRBV20-1 and J usage is TRBJ2-1; 7 bases match TRBD2. The DNA end is a closer match to TRBJ2-7, so the J assignment may be wrong. The receptor comes from a woman in her sixties or seventies in good health. As DNA, the CDR3 is TGCAGTGCCCGGACTGGCGGGAGCTCCTACAATGAGCAGTACTTC. This codes for CSARTGGSSYNEQYF.